One sample yielded the 9 T cell receptor beta chains listed below, sequenced in a study of T cell responses to AZD1222 COVID-19 vaccine. Data came from immunoSEQ multiplex PCR; TCRdb stores just in-frame clones and leaves some out. There are about 260,000 clones in the sample; approximately 95% occur only once, and less than 0.6% lies in the top ten. Sequences were derived from peripheral blood, sampled on day 0 of AZD1222 vaccination. These receptors originate from an adult in good health.

This sequence joins TRBV6-2 or TRBV6-3 and TRBJ2-7, with 9 bases matching TRBD1. V was pared by 4 bases and J by 7 bases, with 8 bases of the junction left unmatched. Looked up from germline, CDR1 is MNHEY and CDR2 is SVGEGT. The CDR3 has 14 residues. The CDR3 is CASSSPTGGREQYF. In DNA form, the CDR3 reads TGTGCCAGCAGTTCGCCCACAGGGGGCAGAGAGCAGTACTTC.

CDR3 sequence: CASSPRSETNTEAFF. The CDR3 bases are TGTGCCAGCAGCCCACGCTCCGAGACGAACACTGAAGCTTTCTTT. The chain is built from TRBV9 and TRBJ1-1; D unclear. CDR1 and CDR2 (germline): SGDLS, YYNGEE. This CDR3 comprises 15 residues. V was pared by 4 bases and J by 1 base, with 14 bases between.

The V and J genes are TRBV5-8 and TRBJ1-5, with D possibly matching TRBD1 (6 bases). Trimming pared 0 bases from V and 3 bases from J, leaving 13 bases between. Per the germline V gene, CDR1 is SGHTS and CDR2 is YDEGEE. This CDR3 is built from 16 residues. In DNA form, the CDR3 reads TGTGCCAGCAGCTTGGAGGGGGGACGGTACAATCAGCCCCAGCATTTT. This gives the protein CASSLEGGRYNQPQHF.

The chain carries TRBV28 and TRBJ1-5; 7 bases agree with TRBD1. V trimming: 8 bases; J trimming: 0 bases; junction bases outside the gene matches: 13. The CDR3 totals 17 residues. Looked up from germline, CDR1 is MDHEN and CDR2 is SYDVKM. CDR3 sequence reads: CASDFRQGGGSNQPQHF. The CDR3 DNA is TGTGCCAGCGACTTTCGGCAGGGGGGGGGTAGCAATCAGCCCCAGCATTTT. Complete variable domain (other parts from reference TRBV28 and TRBJ1-5): DVKVTQSSRYLVKRTGEKVFLECVQDMDHENMFWYRQDPGLGLRLIYFSYDVKMKEKGDIPEGYSVSREKKERFSLILESASTNQTSMYLCASDFRQGGGSNQPQHFGDGTRLSIL.

For the CDR3, the DNA is TGCGCCAGCAGCTCGGACTATCCCGTGGGCAATGAGCAGTTCTTC. Encoded protein: CASSSDYPVGNEQFF. The chain recombines TRBV5-1 with TRBJ2-1; maybe TRBD2 (6 bases). Germline CDR1 is SGHRS and CDR2 is YFSETQ. This CDR3 region has 15 residues. V lost 3 bases to trimming and J lost 6 bases, with 16 bases between them.

This clone was seen just once. This sequence joins TRBV3-1 (or the pseudogene TRBV3-2) and TRBJ2-7; 8 nucleotides line up with TRBD2. Per the germline V gene, CDR1 is LGHDT and CDR2 is YNNKEL (reference sequence). Unmatched junction bases numbered 10, after V lost 4 bases and J lost 2 bases. The CDR3 extends over 16 amino acids. CDR3 protein: CASSRRTGTRAYEQYF. The CDR3 DNA sequence: TGTGCCAGCAGCCGGAGAACCGGGACTAGGGCCTACGAGCAGTACTTC.

This rearrangement joins TRBV7-7 to TRBJ2-5; the match to TRBD1 covers 9 bases. The germline CDR1 and CDR2 sequences are SSHAT and FNYEAQ (reference sequence). The CDR3 covers 14 residues. V shed 3 bases and J 3 bases; nucleotides not matched to a gene: 2. The DNA for the CDR3 is TGTGCCAGCAGCTTGGGGACAGGGAAAGAGACCCAGTACTTC. This sequence encodes CASSLGTGKETQYF.

The chain combines TRBV4-1 with TRBJ2-1; D is tentatively TRBD1 or TRBD2 (6 bases each). Germline CDR1 MGHRA, CDR2 YSYEKL. CDR3 size: 16 residues. Trimming left V 1 base short and J 2 bases short, with 12 bases between. CDR3 in amino acids: CASSQVGGAAYNEQFF. DNA of the CDR3: TGCGCCAGCAGCCAAGTCGGGGGCGCAGCCTACAATGAGCAGTTCTTC.

The chain employs TRBV30 and TRBJ1-6; unclear D gene. The germline gives CDR1 GTSNPN, CDR2 SVGIG (reference sequence). Trimming took 5 bases from V and 7 from J, leaving 6 bases between them. This CDR3 spans 11 amino acids. CDR3 nucleotides: TGTGCCTGGGGAGGGAATTCACCCCTCCACTTT. Protein product: CAWGGNSPLHF.